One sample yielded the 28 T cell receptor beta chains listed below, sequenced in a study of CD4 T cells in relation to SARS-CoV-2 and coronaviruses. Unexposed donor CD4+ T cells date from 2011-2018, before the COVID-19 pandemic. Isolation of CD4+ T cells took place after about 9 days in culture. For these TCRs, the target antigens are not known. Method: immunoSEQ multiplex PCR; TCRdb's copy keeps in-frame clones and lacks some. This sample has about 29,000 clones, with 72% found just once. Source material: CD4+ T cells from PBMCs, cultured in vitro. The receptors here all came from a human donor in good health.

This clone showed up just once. The CDR3 DNA reads TGTGCCAGCAGCTTAGCGACCGGGGAGCTGTTTTTT. Its translation is CASSLATGELFF. V gene TRBV7-2 combines with J gene TRBJ2-2; D is ambiguous. This CDR3 spans 12 amino acids. The V gene's germline CDR1 is SGHTA and CDR2 FQGNSA. The V end was cut by 0 bases, the J end by 5 bases, with 1 base between.

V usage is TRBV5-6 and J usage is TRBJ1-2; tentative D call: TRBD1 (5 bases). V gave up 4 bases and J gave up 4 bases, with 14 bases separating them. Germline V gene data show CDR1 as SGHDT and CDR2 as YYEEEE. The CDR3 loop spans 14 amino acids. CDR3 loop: CASSGWGVSYGYTF. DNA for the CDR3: TGTGCCAGCAGCGGATGGGGGGTAAGCTATGGCTACACCTTC.

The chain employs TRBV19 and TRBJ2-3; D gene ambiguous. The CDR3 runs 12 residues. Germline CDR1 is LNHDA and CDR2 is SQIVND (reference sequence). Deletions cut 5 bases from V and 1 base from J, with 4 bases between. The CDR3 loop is CASSLGTDTQYF. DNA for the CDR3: TGTGCCAGTAGTTTGGGCACAGATACGCAGTATTTT.

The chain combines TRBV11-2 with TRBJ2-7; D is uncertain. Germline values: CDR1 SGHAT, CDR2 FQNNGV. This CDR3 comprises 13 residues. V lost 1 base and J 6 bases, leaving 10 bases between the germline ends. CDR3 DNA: TGTGCCAGCAGCTTAGCACTGTCCGGCGAGCAGTACTTC. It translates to CASSLALSGEQYF.

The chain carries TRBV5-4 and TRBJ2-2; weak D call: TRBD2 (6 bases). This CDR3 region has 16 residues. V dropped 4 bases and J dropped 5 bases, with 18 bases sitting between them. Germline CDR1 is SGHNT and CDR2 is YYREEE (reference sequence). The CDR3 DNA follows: TGTGCCAGCAGCCGACTTAGCGGATCAAGGACCGGGGAGCTGTTTTTT. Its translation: CASSRLSGSRTGELFF.

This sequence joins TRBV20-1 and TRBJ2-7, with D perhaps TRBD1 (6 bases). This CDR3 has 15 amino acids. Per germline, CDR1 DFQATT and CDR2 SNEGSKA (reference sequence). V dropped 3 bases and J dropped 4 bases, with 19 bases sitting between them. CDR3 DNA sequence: TGCAGTGCTAGTCCTTCGCGCAGGGGAAGGTACGAGCAGTACTTC. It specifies CSASPSRRGRYEQYF.

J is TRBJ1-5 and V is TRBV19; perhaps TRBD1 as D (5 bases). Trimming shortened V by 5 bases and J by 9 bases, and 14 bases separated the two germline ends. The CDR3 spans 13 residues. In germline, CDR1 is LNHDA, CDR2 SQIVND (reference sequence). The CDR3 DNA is TGTGCCAGTAGTCCCACAGGCACTCCGCCCCAGCATTTT. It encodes CASSPTGTPPQHF.

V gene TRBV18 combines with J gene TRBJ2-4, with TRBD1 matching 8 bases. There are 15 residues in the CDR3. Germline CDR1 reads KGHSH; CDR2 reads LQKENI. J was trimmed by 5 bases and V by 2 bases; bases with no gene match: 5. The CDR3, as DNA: TGTGCCAGCTCACCAAGTGTACAGGGGGAAAACATTCAGTACTTC. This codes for CASSPSVQGENIQYF.

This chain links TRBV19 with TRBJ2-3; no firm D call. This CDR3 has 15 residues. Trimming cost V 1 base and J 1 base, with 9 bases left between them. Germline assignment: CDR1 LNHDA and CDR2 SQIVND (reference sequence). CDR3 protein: CASSIGPLRTDTQYF. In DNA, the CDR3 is TGTGCCAGTAGTATAGGTCCGCTCCGCACAGATACGCAGTATTTT. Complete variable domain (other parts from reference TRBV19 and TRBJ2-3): DGGITQSPKYLFRKEGQNVTLSCEQNLNHDAMYWYRQDPGQGLRLIYYSQIVNDFQKGDIAEGYSVSREKKESFPLTVTSAQKNPTAFYLCASSIGPLRTDTQYFGPGTRLTVL.

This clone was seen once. CDR3 region: CASGRTANTIYF. The CDR3 nucleotides are TGTGCCAGCGGACGGACGGCCAACACCATATATTTT. The genes are TRBV6-5 and TRBJ1-3; D not certain. CDR1 is MNHEY and CDR2 is SVGAGI in the germline V gene. This CDR3 is built from 12 residues. V was clipped by 8 bases and J by 7 bases, with 12 bases between them.

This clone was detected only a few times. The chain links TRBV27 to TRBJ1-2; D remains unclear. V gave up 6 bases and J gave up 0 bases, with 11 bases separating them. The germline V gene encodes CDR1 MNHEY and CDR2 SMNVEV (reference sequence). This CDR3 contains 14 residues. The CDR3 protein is CASRPPGSNYGYTF. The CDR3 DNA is TGTGCCAGCAGGCCCCCTGGGTCTAACTATGGCTACACCTTC.

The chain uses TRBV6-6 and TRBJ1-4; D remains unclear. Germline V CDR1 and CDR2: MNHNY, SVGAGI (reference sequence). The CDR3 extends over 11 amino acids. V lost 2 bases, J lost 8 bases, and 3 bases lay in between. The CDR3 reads CASSYGEKLFF. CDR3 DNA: TGTGCCAGCAGTTACGGCGAAAAACTGTTTTTT.

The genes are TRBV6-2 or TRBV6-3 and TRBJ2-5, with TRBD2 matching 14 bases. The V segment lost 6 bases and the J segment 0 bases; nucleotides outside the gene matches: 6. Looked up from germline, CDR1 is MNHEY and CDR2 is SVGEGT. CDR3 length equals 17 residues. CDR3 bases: TGTGCCAGCAGCCGACTAGCGGGAGGGCCTCACCAAGAGACCCAGTACTTC. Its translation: CASSRLAGGPHQETQYF.

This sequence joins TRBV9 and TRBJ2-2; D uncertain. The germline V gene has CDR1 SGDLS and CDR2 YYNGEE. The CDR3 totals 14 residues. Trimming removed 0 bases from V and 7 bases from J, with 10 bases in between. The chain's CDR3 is CASSVVGELGELFF. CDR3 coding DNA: TGTGCCAGCAGCGTAGTGGGCGAACTCGGGGAGCTGTTTTTT.

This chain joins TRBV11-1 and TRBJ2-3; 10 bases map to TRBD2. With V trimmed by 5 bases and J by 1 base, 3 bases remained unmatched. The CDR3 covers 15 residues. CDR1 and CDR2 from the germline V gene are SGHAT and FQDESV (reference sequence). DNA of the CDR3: TGTGCCAGCAGCGTCGGGACTAGCGGCACAGATACGCAGTATTTT. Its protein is CASSVGTSGTDTQYF. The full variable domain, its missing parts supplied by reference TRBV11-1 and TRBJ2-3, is EAEVAQSPRYKITEKSQAVAFWCDPISGHATLYWYRQILGQGPELLVQFQDESVVDDSQLPKDRFSAERLKGVDSTLKIQPAELGDSAMYLCASSVGTSGTDTQYFGPGTRLTVL.

CDR3 DNA: TGCGCCAGCACCATTGGCCCGCAAGACTATGGCTACACCTTC. It is translated as CASTIGPQDYGYTF. The chain recombines TRBV5-1 with TRBJ1-2; D uncertain. The CDR3 length is 14 residues. Germline CDR1 is SGHRS and CDR2 is YFSETQ. Trimming left V 6 bases short and J 3 bases short, with 15 bases between.

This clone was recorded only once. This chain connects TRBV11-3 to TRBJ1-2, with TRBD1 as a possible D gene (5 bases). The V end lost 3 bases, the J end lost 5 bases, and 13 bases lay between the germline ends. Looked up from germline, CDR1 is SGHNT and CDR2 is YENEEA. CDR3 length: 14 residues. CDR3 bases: TGTGCCAGCAGCTTTGACAGTACTTCATATGGCTACACCTTC. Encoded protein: CASSFDSTSYGYTF.

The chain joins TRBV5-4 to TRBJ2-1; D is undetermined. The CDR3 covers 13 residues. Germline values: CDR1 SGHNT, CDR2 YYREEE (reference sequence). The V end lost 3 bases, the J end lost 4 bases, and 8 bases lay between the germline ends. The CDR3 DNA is TGTGCCAGCAGCTCCGGACGGTACAATGAGCAGTTCTTC. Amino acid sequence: CASSSGRYNEQFF.

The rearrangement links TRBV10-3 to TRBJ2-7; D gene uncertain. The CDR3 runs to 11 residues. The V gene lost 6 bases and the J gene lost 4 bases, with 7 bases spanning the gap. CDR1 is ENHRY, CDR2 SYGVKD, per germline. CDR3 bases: TGTGCCATCAGCGCAGCGTACGAGCAGTACTTC. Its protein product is CAISAAYEQYF.

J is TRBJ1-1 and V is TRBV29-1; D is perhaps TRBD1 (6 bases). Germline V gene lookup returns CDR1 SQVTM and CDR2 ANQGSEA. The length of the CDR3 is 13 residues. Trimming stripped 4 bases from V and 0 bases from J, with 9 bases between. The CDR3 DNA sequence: TGCAGCGTTGCTGGGGGCATGAACACTGAAGCTTTCTTT. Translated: CSVAGGMNTEAFF.

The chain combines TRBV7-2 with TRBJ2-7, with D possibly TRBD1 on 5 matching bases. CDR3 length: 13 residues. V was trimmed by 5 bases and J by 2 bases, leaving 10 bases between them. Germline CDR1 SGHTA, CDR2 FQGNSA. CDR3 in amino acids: CASSPDRPYEQYF. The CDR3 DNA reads TGTGCCAGCAGCCCAGACAGACCCTACGAGCAGTACTTC.

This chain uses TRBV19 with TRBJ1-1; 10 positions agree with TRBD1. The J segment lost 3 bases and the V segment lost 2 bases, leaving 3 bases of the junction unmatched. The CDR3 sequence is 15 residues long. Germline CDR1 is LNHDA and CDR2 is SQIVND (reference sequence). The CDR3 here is CASSIIGTGDTEAFF. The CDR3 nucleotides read TGTGCCAGTAGTATAATTGGGACAGGGGACACTGAAGCTTTCTTT.

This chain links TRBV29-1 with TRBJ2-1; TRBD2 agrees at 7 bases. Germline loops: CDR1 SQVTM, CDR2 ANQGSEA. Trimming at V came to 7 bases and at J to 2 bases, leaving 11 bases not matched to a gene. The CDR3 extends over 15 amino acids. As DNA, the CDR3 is TGCAGCGGTAGCGTTGGTGGGAGGGCCTACAATGAGCAGTTCTTC. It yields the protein CSGSVGGRAYNEQFF.

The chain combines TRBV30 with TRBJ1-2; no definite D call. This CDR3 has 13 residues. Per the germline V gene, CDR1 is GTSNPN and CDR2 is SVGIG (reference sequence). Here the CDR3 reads CAGVLITGRGYTF. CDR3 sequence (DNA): TGTGCTGGGGTACTAATTACGGGCAGAGGCTACACCTTC.

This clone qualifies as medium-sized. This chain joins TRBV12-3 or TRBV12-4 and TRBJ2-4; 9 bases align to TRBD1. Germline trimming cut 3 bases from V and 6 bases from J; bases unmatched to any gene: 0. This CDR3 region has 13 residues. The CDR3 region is CASSLTGGNIQYF. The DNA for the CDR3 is TGTGCCAGCAGTTTGACAGGGGGAAACATTCAGTACTTC.

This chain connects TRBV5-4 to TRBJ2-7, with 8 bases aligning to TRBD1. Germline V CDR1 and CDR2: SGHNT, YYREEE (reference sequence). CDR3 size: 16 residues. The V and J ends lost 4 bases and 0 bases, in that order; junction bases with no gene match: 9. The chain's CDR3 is CASSPASGQVSYEQYF. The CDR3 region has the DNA TGTGCCAGCAGCCCGGCGTCGGGACAGGTCTCCTACGAGCAGTACTTC.

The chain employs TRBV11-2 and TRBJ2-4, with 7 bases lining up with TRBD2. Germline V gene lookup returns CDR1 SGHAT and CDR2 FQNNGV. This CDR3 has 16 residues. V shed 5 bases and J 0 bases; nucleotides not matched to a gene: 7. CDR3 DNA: TGTGCCAGCAGCCCGGGGGGTAAGGGAGCCAAAAACATTCAGTACTTC. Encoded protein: CASSPGGKGAKNIQYF.

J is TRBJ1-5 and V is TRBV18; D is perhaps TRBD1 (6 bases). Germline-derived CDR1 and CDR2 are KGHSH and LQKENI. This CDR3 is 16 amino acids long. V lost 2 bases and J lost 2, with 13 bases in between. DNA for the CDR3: TGTGCCAGCTCACCAACACAGGGAACGGGCAATCAGCCCCAGCATTTT. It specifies CASSPTQGTGNQPQHF.